The clone carrying this T cell receptor beta chain was picked up a small number of times. The sample is drawn from a study of cytomegalovirus exposure and HLA in healthy donors. CDR3 size: 14 residues. V lost 5 bases, J lost 10 bases, and 8 bases stayed unmatched. The germline V gene encodes CDR1 LNHNV and CDR2 YYDKDF (reference sequence). PCR primers comprised 60 Vbeta and 13 Jbeta primers. Profiled with immunoSEQ multiplex PCR; TCRdb holds only in-frame clones, not every one. The repertoire holds about 89,000 clones, with around 85% as singletons. The material sequenced was PBMCs. This chain links TRBV15 with TRBJ1-6; 7 bases match TRBD1. The sequence was collected from a man between 40 and 49 years old in good health and CMV-seropositive. For the CDR3, the DNA is TGTGCCACCAGCCAGCGACAGGGAGGATCACCCCTCCACTTT. The encoded protein is CATSQRQGGSPLHF. The whole variable domain, remainder taken from reference TRBV15 and TRBJ1-6, is DAMVIQNPRYQVTQFGKPVTLSCSQTLNHNVMYWYQQKSSQAPKLLFHYYDKDFNNEADTPDNFQSRRPNTSFCFLDIRSPGLGDTAMYLCATSQRQGGSPLHFGNGTRLTVT.